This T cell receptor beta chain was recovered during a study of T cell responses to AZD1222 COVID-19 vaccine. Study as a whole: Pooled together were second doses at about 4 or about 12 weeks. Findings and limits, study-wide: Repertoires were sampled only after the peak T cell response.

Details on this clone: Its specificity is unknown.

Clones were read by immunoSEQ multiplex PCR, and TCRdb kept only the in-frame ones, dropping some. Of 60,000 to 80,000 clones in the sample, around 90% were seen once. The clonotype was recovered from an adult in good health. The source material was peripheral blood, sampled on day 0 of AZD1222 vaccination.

The CDR3 region has the DNA TGTGCCAGCAGTGAAGGCCCTATGGGGACCTTC. Translating gives CASSEGPMGTF. The chain recombines TRBV6-1 with TRBJ1-2; D gene ambiguous. The CDR3 loop spans 11 amino acids. CDR1 is MNHNS and CDR2 is SASEGT in the germline V gene. V lost 1 base to trimming and J lost 14 bases, with 11 bases between them.